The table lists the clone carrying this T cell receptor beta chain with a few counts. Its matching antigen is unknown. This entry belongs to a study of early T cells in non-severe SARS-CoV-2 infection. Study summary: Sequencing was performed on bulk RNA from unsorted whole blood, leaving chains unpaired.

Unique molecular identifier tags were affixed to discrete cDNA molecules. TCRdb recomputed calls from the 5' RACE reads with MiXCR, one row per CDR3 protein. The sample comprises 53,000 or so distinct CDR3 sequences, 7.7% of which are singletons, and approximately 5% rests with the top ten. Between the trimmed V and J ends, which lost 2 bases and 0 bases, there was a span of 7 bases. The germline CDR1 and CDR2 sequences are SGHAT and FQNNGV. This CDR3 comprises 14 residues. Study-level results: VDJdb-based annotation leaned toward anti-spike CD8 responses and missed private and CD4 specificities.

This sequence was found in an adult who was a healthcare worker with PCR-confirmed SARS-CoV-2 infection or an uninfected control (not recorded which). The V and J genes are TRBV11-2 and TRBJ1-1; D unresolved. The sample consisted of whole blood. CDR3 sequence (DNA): TGTGCCAGCAGCTTACTGGTTTTGAACACTGAAGCTTTCTTT. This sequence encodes CASSLLVLNTEAFF.